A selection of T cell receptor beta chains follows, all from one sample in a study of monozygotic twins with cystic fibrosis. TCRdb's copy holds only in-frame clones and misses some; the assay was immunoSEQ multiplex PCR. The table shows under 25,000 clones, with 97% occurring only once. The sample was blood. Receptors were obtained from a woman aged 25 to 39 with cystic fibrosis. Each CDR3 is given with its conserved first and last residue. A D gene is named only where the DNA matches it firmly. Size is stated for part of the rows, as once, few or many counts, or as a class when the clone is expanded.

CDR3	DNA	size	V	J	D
CASSDAGVSTDTQYF	TGTGCCAGCAGTGATGCAGGGGTAAGCACAGATACGCAGTATTTT	NA	TRBV25-1	TRBJ2-3	NA
CASSLDRFGGYTF	TGTGCCAGCAGTCTAGACAGGTTTGGTGGCTACACCTTC	NA	TRBV6-5	TRBJ1-2	NA
CASRQERSSGNTIYF	TGTGCCAGCCGACAGGAAAGGAGCTCTGGAAACACCATATATTTT	NA	TRBV19	TRBJ1-3	NA
CASSENRLYEQYF	TGTGCCAGCAGTGAAAATCGTCTCTACGAGCAGTACTTC	NA	TRBV2	TRBJ2-7	NA
CASSLATFNTDTQYF	TGTGCCAGCAGCTTAGCAACCTTCAACACAGATACGCAGTATTTT	NA	TRBV7-9	TRBJ2-3	NA
CASSPRTSGETQYF	TGTGCCAGCAGCCCCAGGACTAGCGGAGAGACCCAGTACTTC	NA	TRBV11-1	TRBJ2-5	TRBD2
CASSAGSPETQYF	TGTGCCAGTAGTGCGGGGTCACCAGAGACCCAGTACTTC	NA	TRBV19	TRBJ2-5	NA
CASNDARGGNTEAFF	TGTGCCAGCAATGACGCACGAGGAGGGAACACTGAAGCTTTCTTT	NA	TRBV25-1	TRBJ1-1	NA
CASSDPGADTGELFF	TGTGCCAGCAGTGACCCGGGAGCGGACACCGGGGAGCTGTTTTTT	NA	TRBV2	TRBJ2-2	NA
CASSSQGWGYTF	TGCGCCAGCAGCTCACAGGGATGGGGCTACACCTTC	NA	TRBV5-1	TRBJ1-2	NA
CASSLRANRGGDFYGYTF	TGCGCCAGCAGCTTGAGGGCCAACAGGGGTGGGGACTTCTATGGCTACACCTTC	NA	TRBV5-1	TRBJ1-2	TRBD1
CAGAGLLDGEQYF	TGCGCCGGTGCGGGGCTACTTGATGGCGAGCAGTACTTC	NA	TRBV10-2	TRBJ2-7	NA
CASSDQGYGYTF	TGTGCCAGCAGTGACCAGGGCTATGGCTACACCTTC	once	TRBV6-1	TRBJ1-2	NA
CASRDPDRGLYGYTF	TGTGCCAGTAGGGACCCAGACAGGGGGCTCTATGGCTACACCTTC	NA	TRBV19	TRBJ1-2	TRBD1